The 25 T cell receptor beta chains in this list originate from one sample, sequenced in a study of T cells after yellow fever vaccination. TCRdb re-analysed the 5' RACE reads in MiXCR, keeping a single row per CDR3 protein. The data show some 70,000 distinct CDR3 sequences, with less than 8.5% seen just once and about 40% held by the top ten. The starting material was CD8+ T cells sorted from PBMCs, obtained more than 40 days after the first yellow fever vaccination. Source of these receptors: a man in his late teens or twenties who received the YFV17D yellow fever vaccine.

This clonotype was counted ten times or more. The chain employs TRBV5-5 and TRBJ2-7; D may be TRBD1 (6 bases). Germline CDR1 is SGHKS and CDR2 is YYEKEE (reference sequence). The CDR3 totals 15 residues. Trimming cost V 5 bases and J 0 bases, with 15 bases left between them. Written as DNA, the CDR3 is TGTGCCAGCAGTTTCCGGGACACCGACTCCTACGAGCAGTACTTC. This translates into CASSFRDTDSYEQYF.

This clonotype was found many times. The chain links TRBV5-6 to TRBJ2-1, with TRBD1 matching 7 bases. This CDR3 is 13 amino acids long. V trimming: 4 bases; J trimming: 5 bases; junction bases outside the gene matches: 3. In germline, CDR1 is SGHDT, CDR2 YYEEEE. The CDR3 nucleotides are TGTGCCAGCAGCATCGGACAGGACAATGAGCAGTTCTTC. Residues: CASSIGQDNEQFF.

This clonotype was observed at least ten times. The J gene is TRBJ2-1, the V gene TRBV5-1, with 8 nucleotides matching TRBD2. Trimming removed 1 base from V and 4 bases from J; junction bases left unmatched: 7. Germline lookup yields CDR1 SGHRS and CDR2 YFSETQ. CDR3 length equals 16 residues. This chain's CDR3 is CASSLLGSGAYNEQFF. DNA for the CDR3: TGCGCCAGCAGCTTGTTAGGTAGCGGGGCGTACAATGAGCAGTTCTTC.

This clonotype was seen repeatedly, ten times or more. This chain links TRBV25-1 with TRBJ2-1, with D tentatively TRBD1 (5 bases). CDR3 length: 17 amino acids. Germline loops: CDR1 MGHDK, CDR2 SYGVNS. V shed 4 bases and J shed 5 bases, with 21 bases lying between them. The CDR3 sequence is CASSVVYSQGKDNEQFF. For the CDR3, the DNA is TGTGCCAGCAGTGTCGTTTATAGTCAGGGTAAAGACAATGAGCAGTTCTTC.

The V call is TRBV25-1, the J call TRBJ1-1; D unclear. This CDR3 is 12 amino acids long. Germline V gene data show CDR1 as MGHDK and CDR2 as SYGVNS. Trimming took off 7 bases at V and 1 base at J, with 7 bases between the two ends. Written as DNA, the CDR3 is TGTGCCAGCAAGAGATCGAACACTGAAGCTTTCTTT. It specifies CASKRSNTEAFF.

This clonotype came up many times. The chain is built from TRBV12-3 or TRBV12-4 and TRBJ2-7; 7 positions match TRBD1. V shed 1 base, J shed 9 bases, and the junction held 6 bases outside the gene matches. This CDR3 contains 13 residues. CDR3: CASSLEGTVGQYV. CDR3 in DNA: TGTGCCAGCAGTTTAGAAGGGACAGTGGGGCAGTACGTC.

This clonotype was counted many times. The chain employs TRBV6-2 or TRBV6-3 and TRBJ2-1, with D tentatively TRBD2 (6 bases). This CDR3 has 14 amino acids. Germline values: CDR1 MNHEY, CDR2 SVGEGT. V was cut by 0 bases and J by 7 bases, with 10 bases left in between. The CDR3 DNA is TGTGCCAGCAGTTACTCGGAGGGGTGGAATGAGCAGTTCTTC. Residues: CASSYSEGWNEQFF.

The chain joins TRBV14 to TRBJ2-2; TRBD1 matches at 8 bases. This CDR3 region has 16 residues. J was trimmed by 5 bases and V by 1 base; bases with no gene match: 6. From germline, CDR1 is SGHDN and CDR2 FVKESK. The CDR3 DNA is TGTGCCAGCAGCCAAGGGCAGGGGGCTAGGACCGGGGAGCTGTTTTTT. This sequence encodes CASSQGQGARTGELFF.

This clonotype showed up many times. The J gene is TRBJ2-1, the V gene TRBV5-5; D could derive from TRBD1 or TRBD2 (6 bases each). CDR3 length: 16 residues. The V gene lost 6 bases and the J gene lost 1 base, with 17 bases spanning the gap. Germline lookup yields CDR1 SGHKS and CDR2 YYEKEE (reference sequence). CDR3 protein: CASTRYGGQSYNEQFF. In DNA form, the CDR3 reads TGTGCCAGCACCCGGTACGGGGGCCAATCCTACAATGAGCAGTTCTTC.

The chain uses TRBV9 and TRBJ2-1, with D possibly TRBD2 on 5 matching bases. Germline values: CDR1 SGDLS, CDR2 YYNGEE. Trimming took off 0 bases at V and 6 bases at J, with 10 bases between the two ends. The CDR3 spans 14 residues. CDR3 coding DNA: TGTGCCAGCAGCGTAGAACTAGTTGGCAATGAGCAGTTCTTC. Translating it yields CASSVELVGNEQFF.

The chain recombines TRBV11-2 with TRBJ2-7; 9 positions match TRBD2. Trimming took 2 bases from V and 3 from J; bases not matched to a gene: 8. This CDR3 has 16 residues. In germline, CDR1 is SGHAT, CDR2 FQNNGV. This CDR3 is CASSLSIAGANYEQYF. The CDR3 coding sequence is TGTGCCAGCAGCTTATCTATAGCGGGGGCGAACTACGAGCAGTACTTC.

This clonotype occurred many times. DNA for the CDR3: TGCGCCAGCAGCATTAGCCTACTAGGGGAGCTGTTTTTT. It yields the protein CASSISLLGELFF. The V gene is TRBV4-1, the J gene TRBJ2-2; D is undetermined. The V end was cut by 5 bases, the J end by 8 bases, with 12 bases between. Looked up from germline, CDR1 is MGHRA and CDR2 is YSYEKL. The CDR3 has 13 amino acids.

By share, this clonotype ranks as medium-sized. The chain has TRBV27 and TRBJ1-6, with TRBD1 as a possible D gene (5 bases). V was shortened by 10 bases and J by 0 bases, with 13 bases between the two germline ends. The germline V gene encodes CDR1 MNHEY and CDR2 SMNVEV (reference sequence). This CDR3 comprises 15 residues. CDR3 loop: CATGGKASYNSPLHF. In nucleotides, the CDR3 is TGTGCCACGGGGGGGAAAGCCTCCTATAATTCACCCCTCCACTTT.

This clonotype came up many times. V gene TRBV2 combines with J gene TRBJ1-1; D uncertain. The V gene lost 9 bases and the J gene lost 5 bases, with 13 bases spanning the gap. The germline V gene has CDR1 SNHLY and CDR2 FYNNEI. This CDR3 has 12 amino acids. The CDR3 DNA reads TGTGCCAGTAAGAGGGCACATACTGAAGCTTTCTTT. Translated: CASKRAHTEAFF.

This clonotype was found a few times. This chain uses TRBV29-1 with TRBJ2-2; TRBD1 aligns across 9 bases. The CDR3 contains 15 residues. Germline V lookup: CDR1 SQVTM, CDR2 ANQGSEA. With V trimmed by 3 bases and J by 6 bases, 8 bases remained unmatched. The CDR3 reads CSVDIQGARAGELFF. Here the CDR3 DNA reads TGCAGCGTTGATATACAGGGGGCGCGGGCCGGGGAGCTGTTTTTT.

Ten or more counts support this clonotype. The chain has TRBV7-6 and TRBJ2-7; a possible D gene is TRBD1 (5 bases). V was shortened by 5 bases and J by 7 bases, with 15 bases between the two germline ends. CDR3 length: 13 amino acids. Germline values: CDR1 SGHVS, CDR2 FNYEAQ. The CDR3 DNA reads as TGTGCCAGCAGCCCAGGGTGGTTTCGAGAGCAGTACTTC. Protein product: CASSPGWFREQYF.

This clonotype was counted many times. The chain links TRBV6-5 to TRBJ1-5; D may be TRBD1 (6 bases). Trimming pared 4 bases from V and 6 bases from J, leaving 13 bases between. Germline V gives CDR1 MNHEY, CDR2 SVGAGI. This CDR3 spans 14 amino acids. CDR3 loop: CASSSPGAGQPQHF. CDR3 nucleotide sequence: TGTGCCAGCAGTTCCCCAGGGGCTGGTCAGCCCCAGCATTTT.

The chain links TRBV4-2 to TRBJ1-3; tentative D call: TRBD1 (6 bases). Germline CDR1 reads LGHNA; CDR2 reads YNFKEQ. Between the trimmed V and J ends, which lost 5 bases and 3 bases, there was a span of 14 bases. The CDR3 contains 15 residues. As DNA, the CDR3 is TGTGCCAGCAGCGCACCCGAGGGGGGTGGAAACACCATATATTTT. It translates to CASSAPEGGGNTIYF.

This clonotype was counted ten times or more. The chain has TRBV12-3 or TRBV12-4 and TRBJ2-5, with TRBD1 matching 8 bases. The length of the CDR3 is 13 residues. Germline trimming cut 6 bases from V and 4 bases from J; bases unmatched to any gene: 4. CDR3 protein: CASSPTGGETQYF. DNA of the CDR3: TGTGCCAGCAGCCCAACAGGGGGAGAGACCCAGTACTTC.

This clonotype has ten or more counts. This chain links TRBV29-1 with TRBJ1-2; TRBD1 matches 9 bases. V lost 5 bases to trimming and J lost 5 bases; unmatched junction nucleotides: 12. Germline V gene data show CDR1 as SQVTM and CDR2 as ANQGSEA. This CDR3 comprises 15 residues. DNA for the CDR3: TGCAGCGTTTGGGAAAACAGGGGGCTTGGGTATGGCTACACCTTC. Its translation is CSVWENRGLGYGYTF.

The V call is TRBV27, the J call TRBJ2-3; a weak D match, TRBD2 (5 bases). Germline V lookup: CDR1 MNHEY, CDR2 SMNVEV (reference sequence). This CDR3 is built from 13 residues. Trimming removed 8 bases at V and 6 bases at J, with 15 bases between. CDR3 nucleotide sequence: TGTGCCAGCGGTCGCGCTAGCTGGGATACGCAGTATTTT. Residues: CASGRASWDTQYF.

In its sample, this clonotype was seen many times. The chain carries TRBV6-5 and TRBJ2-3; tentatively, D is TRBD2 (6 bases). The CDR3 covers 16 residues. V shed 10 bases and J shed 2 bases, with 22 bases lying between them. Germline V gene data show CDR1 as MNHEY and CDR2 as SVGAGI. CDR3 nucleotide sequence: TGTGCCACCGCTATCCGGGACTCCTGGGCCACAGATACGCAGTATTTT. Encoded protein: CATAIRDSWATDTQYF.

The chain combines TRBV5-6 with TRBJ2-3; a weak D match, TRBD2 (5 bases). The ends were cut back, 8 bases at V and 6 bases at J, with 25 bases in the middle. From germline, CDR1 is SGHDT and CDR2 YYEEEE. The CDR3 sequence is 16 residues long. The CDR3 region has the DNA TGTGCCAGGAGCCCCGGGCTGCGGGTGAACGGGGATACGCAGTATTTT. Translating it yields CARSPGLRVNGDTQYF.

This clonotype showed up many times. This chain joins TRBV4-3 and TRBJ2-3; perhaps TRBD2 as D (6 bases). Per germline, CDR1 LGHNA and CDR2 YSLEER. The V gene lost 5 bases and the J gene lost 4 bases, with 13 bases spanning the gap. The CDR3 is 14 residues long. CDR3 nucleotides: TGCGCCAGCAGCTCGGGACGGGAGCCAGATACGCAGTATTTT. Amino acid sequence: CASSSGREPDTQYF.

The chain joins TRBV19 to TRBJ2-1, with 12 bases fitting TRBD2. The CDR3 has 13 amino acids. Trimming took 9 bases from V and 9 from J; bases not matched to a gene: 6. The V gene's germline CDR1 is LNHDA and CDR2 SQIVND (reference sequence). The CDR3 nucleotides are TGTGCCAGCGGACTAGCGGGGTGGAGTGAGCAGTTCTTC. Its translation: CASGLAGWSEQFF.